These 2 T cell receptor beta chains share one sample of origin, sequenced in a study of shared clonotypes between healthy human individuals. TCRdb keeps only in-frame clones here, not all; method: immunoSEQ multiplex PCR. The sample holds some 1,100,000 clones; approximately 78% are singletons and the top ten take 0.5% to 0.6%. Sample: memory CD4+ T cells from PBMCs. This sample's subset: CD45RA-negative fraction. The receptors here all came from a man younger than 30 in good health. Some clones in this sample may be carry-over from other donors' samples.

The chain joins TRBV28 to TRBJ2-1, with 7 bases fitting TRBD1. The germline V gene has CDR1 MDHEN and CDR2 SYDVKM. The ends lost 8 bases at V and 2 bases at J; junction bases unmatched: 6. The CDR3 sequence is 14 residues long. CDR3 protein: CASFNRGAYNEQFF. The CDR3 DNA is TGTGCCAGCTTCAACAGGGGCGCCTACAATGAGCAGTTCTTC. The complete variable domain, with remaining parts taken from reference TRBV28 and TRBJ2-1, reads DVKVTQSSRYLVKRTGEKVFLECVQDMDHENMFWYRQDPGLGLRLIYFSYDVKMKEKGDIPEGYSVSREKKERFSLILESASTNQTSMYLCASFNRGAYNEQFFGPGTRLTVL.

Details on this clone: The same CDR3 arises from other DNA sequences in this sample as well. The chain carries TRBV7-2 and TRBJ1-5, with 8 bases lining up with TRBD1. V trimming: 5 bases; J trimming: 4 bases; junction bases outside the gene matches: 7. This CDR3 has 15 residues. CDR1 and CDR2 from the germline V gene are SGHTA and FQGNSA. CDR3 residues: CASSRTGTGNQPQHF. Here the CDR3 DNA reads TGTGCCAGCAGCCGGACAGGGACGGGGAATCAGCCCCAGCATTTT.